The next 3 T cell receptor beta chains were all read from a single sample in a study of cytomegalovirus exposure and HLA in healthy donors. The PCR employed 60 Vbeta primers together with 13 Jbeta primers. The data were produced by immunoSEQ multiplex PCR, yet TCRdb's version contains in-frame clones alone and is incomplete. Of roughly 280,000 clones in the sample, 65% to 85% were seen once. The sequencing sample was made of PBMCs. These TCRs come from a female donor in good health and CMV-seronegative.

This clone was detected only a few times. The chain couples TRBV5-1 to TRBJ2-1; a possible D gene is TRBD2 (7 bases). V dropped 4 bases and J dropped 4 bases, with 18 bases sitting between them. CDR1 is SGHRS and CDR2 is YFSETQ in the germline V gene. The CDR3 contains 16 residues. DNA of the CDR3: TGCGCCAGCAGCCCGGACGGGGGCGGGAGTTACAATGAGCAGTTCTTC. This codes for CASSPDGGGSYNEQFF. The whole variable domain, filled in from reference TRBV5-1 and TRBJ2-1, reads KAGVTQTPRYLIKTRGQQVTLSCSPISGHRSVSWYQQTPGQGLQFLFEYFSETQRNKGNFPGRFSGRQFSNSRSEMNVSTLELGDSALYLCASSPDGGGSYNEQFFGPGTRLTVL.

CDR3: CSVARPSTGSTEAFF. The CDR3 nucleotides read TGCAGCGTTGCCCGCCCCTCGACAGGGAGCACTGAAGCTTTCTTT. The genes are TRBV29-1 and TRBJ1-1, with TRBD1 matching 7 bases. The V and J ends lost 4 bases and 4 bases, in that order; junction bases with no gene match: 12. Germline loops: CDR1 SQVTM, CDR2 ANQGSEA. The CDR3 runs to 15 residues.

This rearrangement joins TRBV5-4 to TRBJ2-1; 10 nucleotides agree with TRBD2. Per the germline V gene, CDR1 is SGHNT and CDR2 is YYREEE (reference sequence). This CDR3 region has 14 residues. The junction had 11 bases not matched to a gene; V was cut back by 7 bases and J by 10 bases. The CDR3 DNA sequence: TGTGCCAGCCGCCCCTCTAGCGGGAGAGGAGAGCAGTTCTTC. Translating gives CASRPSSGRGEQFF. Variable domain in full (rest from reference TRBV5-4 and TRBJ2-1): ETGVTQSPTHLIKTRGQQVTLRCSSQSGHNTVSWYQQALGQGPQFIFQYYREEENGRGNFPPRFSGLQFPNYSSELNVNALELDDSALYLCASRPSSGRGEQFFGPGTRLTVL.